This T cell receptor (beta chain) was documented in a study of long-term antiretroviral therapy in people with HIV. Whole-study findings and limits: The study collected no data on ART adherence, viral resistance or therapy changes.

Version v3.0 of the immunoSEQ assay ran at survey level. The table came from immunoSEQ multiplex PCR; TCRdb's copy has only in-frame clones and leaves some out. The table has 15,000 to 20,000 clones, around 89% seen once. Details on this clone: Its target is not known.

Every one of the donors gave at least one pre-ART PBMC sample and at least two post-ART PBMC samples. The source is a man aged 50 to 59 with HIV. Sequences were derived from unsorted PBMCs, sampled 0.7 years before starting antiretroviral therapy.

DNA of the CDR3: TGTGCCAGCAGTAACGACAGGGCCACCCAGCCCCAGCATTTT. Translating gives CASSNDRATQPQHF. The J gene is TRBJ1-5, the V gene TRBV6-6, with 7 positions matching TRBD1. J gave up 7 bases and V 5 bases, and 8 bases lay outside the gene matches. Germline CDR1 MNHNY, CDR2 SVGAGI (reference sequence). The CDR3 is 14 residues long.